A selection of T cell receptor beta chains follows, all from one sample in a study of OX40 agonist ivuxolimab in advanced cancers. Libraries were prepared by immunoSEQ multiplex PCR; TCRdb keeps only in-frame clonotypes and omits some of them. The table lists about 68,000 clones, about 89% of them singletons, with approximately 2.1% in the top ten. The sample was CD4+ or CD8+ T cells sorted from blood, taken in a trial of the OX40 agonist ivuxolimab. The source of these receptors is an adult with an advanced solid tumor such as melanoma, head and neck, liver or kidney cancer. The CDR3 runs from the conserved cysteine through the conserved F or W. Fields, in order: V gene, clone size, D gene, CDR3 protein. A D gene is named only where the DNA matches it firmly. Clone size is stated in some rows and not others, as once, few, many or a class when expanded.

TRBV2 once NA CASLVSSSYEQYF
TRBV27 NA NA CASTHPGLETEAFF
TRBV19 NA TRBD1 CASSNRGQRYGYTF
TRBV6-5 NA TRBD1 CASSYRQGDTQYF
TRBV7-8 NA TRBD1 CASSFAGQANTGELFF
TRBV6-1 NA NA CASSSQGGELFF
TRBV16 NA NA CASSPGEKLFF
TRBV28 NA TRBD1 CASSVIQGGLDF
TRBV30 NA NA CAWSVSQGGYEQYF
TRBV9 NA NA CASSVRPSTDTQYF
TRBV11-2 NA NA CASSLGGNTEAFF
TRBV5-1 NA TRBD2 CASSLGGLAGAQDTQYF
TRBV11-2 NA NA CASSRDRYNEQYF
TRBV6-1 few NA CASQFTGSSYEQYF
TRBV18 NA NA CASSLTATSGQPQHF
TRBV19 once NA CASSTQGQWGEQFF
TRBV7-2 NA TRBD2 CASSPSGGTTYEQYF
TRBV7-9 NA NA CASSFGDPGEKLFF
TRBV7-8 once NA CASSGRRGRMNTEAFF
TRBV11-3 NA NA CASSLAVNYEQYF
TRBV7-2 NA NA CASSLAGGLRGDTQYF
TRBV7-9 NA TRBD2 CASSELAGTLETQYF
TRBV28 NA NA CASSLAGGANVELFF
TRBV11-2 NA TRBD1 CASSLATGVTEAFF
TRBV9 NA NA CASSVGSTPYEQYF
TRBV7-6 NA TRBD2 CASSPPGTRGGTGELFF
TRBV9 NA TRBD2 CASSVGTSGSAGYNEQFF
TRBV11-2 few NA CASSTPGWGGHGTF
TRBV5-5 NA NA CASSLTGIGGETQYF
TRBV2 NA NA CASRESVPRSSYNSPLHF
TRBV5-1 NA TRBD1 CATSTGANNSPLHF
TRBV9 NA TRBD2 CASGGGGQGDTQYF
TRBV25-1 NA TRBD1 CASSEALDRIYGYTF
TRBV9 NA NA CASSGPGSMNTEAFF
TRBV7-2 NA NA CASSLGGRASTDTQYF
TRBV25-1 NA NA CASSLGWSTGELFF
TRBV5-1 NA TRBD1 CASSTGDRDSNEQYF
TRBV19 NA TRBD2 CANSMGGRGITGELFF
TRBV10-1 NA NA CASSLGGGGELFF
TRBV5-6 NA NA CASSSGRSQPQHF
TRBV27 once TRBD2 CASKPLAGGTDTQYF
TRBV18 NA NA CASSPREGGNSPLHF
TRBV6-1 once NA CASSVSKGGGNQPQHF
TRBV29-1 few TRBD2 CSTSPSGFGETQYF
TRBV5-1 NA NA CASSLVGSYNEQFF
TRBV10-3 once TRBD2 CAISDSGGAYNEQFF
TRBV5-5 NA NA CASSPDPAGKYEQYF
TRBV11-2 NA NA CASSLEMYNEQFF